The source of this TCR beta chain is a study of T cell repertoires in cytomegalovirus infection. Study overall: Shared public TCR beta signatures pointed to both CMV infection and a matching HLA type.

Study-level findings and limits: The cumulative frequency of public TCR beta families distinguished individuals who carried CMV together with the relevant HLA. Clonotypes of TCR beta that were HLA-C-restricted and CMV-specific dominated the ex vivo response.

TCRdb fed the reads into MiXCR, producing one record per CDR3 protein. The table lists roughly 180,000 distinct CDR3 sequences, about 28% of them singletons. In this sample, this clonotype turned up a few times. Antigen unknown. The CDR3 has 15 amino acids. CDR1 and CDR2 (germline): SGHAT, FQNNGV. V lost 2 bases, J lost 6 bases, and 9 bases stayed unmatched. V usage is TRBV11-2 and J usage is TRBJ2-7; 8 bases agree with TRBD1. Sequenced input: PBMCs. The TCR was taken from a human donor in good health (CMV status not recorded). Some clones in this sample may be carry-over from other donors' samples. This CDR3 reads CASSLHGNRGAEQYF. The CDR3 DNA reads as TGTGCCAGCAGCTTACACGGAAACAGGGGGGCCGAGCAGTACTTC.